The 29 T cell receptor beta chains in this list originate from one sample, sequenced in a study of T cell repertoires in cytomegalovirus infection. No antigens are known for them. MiXCR, applied by TCRdb to the reads, yields one record per CDR3 protein. The sample has around 770,000 distinct CDR3 sequences; 25% to 30% are singletons. The sample here was cultured CD8+ T cells from PBMCs, taken from culture after CMV antigen stimulation. The receptors were sampled from a human donor in good health (CMV status not recorded). Some clones in this sample may be carry-over from other donors' samples.

The rearrangement links TRBV12-5 to TRBJ1-5; D is uncertain. Germline V gene sequence: CDR1 LGHNT, CDR2 FRNRAP. The CDR3 has 18 amino acids. Trimming pared 0 bases from V and 0 bases from J, leaving 15 bases between. The CDR3 region has the DNA TGTGCTAGTGGTTTGGTACTGACGGATCACTATAGCAATCAGCCCCAGCATTTT. Translation gives CASGLVLTDHYSNQPQHF. The whole variable domain, filled in from reference TRBV12-5 and TRBJ1-5, reads DARVTQTPRHKVTEMGQEVTMRCQPILGHNTVFWYRQTMMQGLELLAYFRNRAPLDDSGMPKDRFSAEMPDATLATLKIQPSEPRDSAVYFCASGLVLTDHYSNQPQHFGDGTRLSIL.

The chain recombines TRBV7-8 with TRBJ1-5; no firm D call. V was trimmed by 0 bases and J by 0 bases, leaving 9 bases between them. Germline V gives CDR1 SGHVS, CDR2 FQNEAQ. This CDR3 is built from 16 residues. CDR3 DNA sequence: TGTGCCAGCAGCTTAGCGGCTGTATATAGCAATCAGCCCCAGCATTTT. Translation gives CASSLAAVYSNQPQHF. The full variable domain, in which reference TRBV7-8 and TRBJ1-5 provide the parts outside the CDR3, is GAGVSQSPRYKVAKRGQDVALRCDPISGHVSLFWYQQALGQGPEFLTYFQNEAQLDKSGLPSDRFFAERPEGSVSTLKIQRTQQEDSAVYLCASSLAAVYSNQPQHFGDGTRLSIL.

The chain has TRBV19 and TRBJ2-7; no definite D call. CDR3 length: 13 residues. The germline CDR1 and CDR2 sequences are LNHDA and SQIVND (reference sequence). V lost 1 base to trimming and J lost 6 bases, with 10 bases between them. The CDR3 bases are TGTGCCAGTAGTATAGCCCCCTGGGGCGAGCAGTACGTC. Translating gives CASSIAPWGEQYV.

Ten or more counts support this clonotype. The chain couples TRBV2 to TRBJ1-2, with 9 bases identical to TRBD1. The germline CDR1 and CDR2 sequences are SNHLY and FYNNEI. This CDR3 is built from 15 residues. J was trimmed by 7 bases and V by 6 bases; bases with no gene match: 12. CDR3 residues: CASRDRDRVVAGYTF. CDR3 coding DNA: TGTGCCAGCAGGGACCGGGACAGGGTCGTCGCTGGCTACACCTTC.

This clonotype was found many times. The genes are TRBV7-3 and TRBJ1-2; TRBD1 is a possible D gene (5 bases). CDR1 is SGHTA and CDR2 is FQGTGA in the germline V gene. V was pared by 5 bases and J by 1 base, with 8 bases between. The CDR3 has 13 amino acids. This chain's CDR3 is CASSADSNYGYTF. CDR3 in DNA: TGTGCCAGCAGCGCCGACAGTAACTATGGCTACACCTTC.

Only a few counts were recorded for this clonotype. The chain carries TRBV28 and TRBJ2-1, with no clear D. CDR1 MDHEN and CDR2 SYDVKM come from the germline V gene. Trimming stripped 3 bases from V and 0 bases from J, with 9 bases between. The CDR3 has 15 amino acids. In DNA, the CDR3 is TGTGCCAGCAGTTTTGTGGCCTACTCCTACAATGAGCAGTTCTTC. It codes for CASSFVAYSYNEQFF.

This clonotype was counted between two and nine times. At one end, the junction sequence differs from germline, possibly due to a read error. This chain joins TRBV6-1 and TRBJ1-2; TRBD1 aligns across 7 bases. Germline values: CDR1 MNHNS, CDR2 SASEGT. The CDR3 extends over 16 amino acids. CDR3 DNA sequence: TGTGCCAGCAGCGAAGACGGGGCAGGGGGACGCTATGGCTACACCTTC. It specifies CASSEDGAGGRYGYTF.

This chain joins TRBV7-6 and TRBJ2-7; tentative D call: TRBD2 (5 bases). The germline CDR1 and CDR2 sequences are SGHVS and FNYEAQ. The CDR3 loop spans 13 amino acids. With 5 bases removed from V and 5 bases from J, the gap between germline ends came to 13 bases. The CDR3 sequence is CASSRRLVDEQYF. The CDR3 DNA reads TGTGCCAGCAGCCGGAGGCTAGTTGACGAGCAGTACTTC. Drawing the rest from reference TRBV7-6 and TRBJ2-7, the complete variable domain is GAGVSQSPRYKVTKRGQDVALRCDPISGHVSLYWYRQALGQGPEFLTYFNYEAQQDKSGLPNDRFSAERPEGSISTLTIQRTEQRDSAMYRCASSRRLVDEQYFGPGTRLTVT.

Only a few counts were recorded for this clonotype. This sequence joins TRBV10-2 and TRBJ2-1; D perhaps matches TRBD1 (6 bases). V dropped 4 bases and J dropped 7 bases, with 11 bases sitting between them. The CDR3 consists of 13 residues. Germline V gives CDR1 WSHSY, CDR2 SAAADI. CDR3 bases: TGCGCCAGCAGTGTGACAGGCCAAAATGAGCAGTTCTTC. Translating it yields CASSVTGQNEQFF.

In regard to this clonotype: An end of the junction does not agree with germline; a read error may underlie this. The chain links TRBV14 to TRBJ2-1; D possibly corresponds to TRBD2 (7 bases). This CDR3 has 10 residues. Germline assignment: CDR1 SGHDN and CDR2 FVKESK. The CDR3 here is CASSGGDKIF. The CDR3 bases are TGTGCCAGCAGCGGGGGGGACAAAATCTTC.

A few counts support this clonotype. The chain combines TRBV27 with TRBJ2-7; D not resolved. Germline V gene sequence: CDR1 MNHEY, CDR2 SMNVEV (reference sequence). CDR3 size: 15 residues. Trimming removed 3 bases from V and 6 bases from J, with 18 bases in between. Here the CDR3 reads CASSLSDTLPAEQYF. DNA of the CDR3: TGTGCCAGCAGTTTGTCCGATACTCTCCCCGCCGAGCAGTACTTC.

The chain carries TRBV9 and TRBJ1-2; weak D call: TRBD1 (5 bases). CDR1 and CDR2 (germline): SGDLS, YYNGEE. Trimming cost V 3 bases and J 8 bases, with 5 bases left between them. This CDR3 has 10 residues. The CDR3 DNA is TGTGCCAGCAGCGGACAGGGCTACACCTTC. This encodes CASSGQGYTF.

In this sample, this clonotype turned up many times. V usage is TRBV6-2 or TRBV6-3 and J usage is TRBJ2-1; 7 nucleotides line up with TRBD2. CDR3 size: 20 residues. Trimming cost V 2 bases and J 0 bases; bases outside gene matches: 16. CDR1 is MNHEY, CDR2 SVGEGT, per germline. CDR3 in amino acids: CASSYGGLGSGLFSYNEQFF. In DNA form, the CDR3 reads TGTGCCAGCAGTTACGGGGGGTTGGGTAGCGGGCTTTTCTCCTACAATGAGCAGTTCTTC.

Many counts were recorded for this clonotype. The genes are TRBV12-5 and TRBJ1-5, with 12 positions matching TRBD1. Unmatched junction bases numbered 3, after V lost 6 bases and J lost 6 bases. CDR3 length: 14 residues. Germline V lookup: CDR1 LGHNT, CDR2 FRNRAP. CDR3 protein: CASGPGQGAQPQHF. The CDR3 DNA reads as TGTGCTAGTGGCCCGGGACAGGGGGCTCAGCCCCAGCATTTT.

The chain links TRBV6-6 to TRBJ1-1, with a weak D call TRBD1 (6 bases). The V end lost 2 bases, the J end lost 0 bases, and 13 bases lay between the germline ends. The CDR3 sequence is 16 residues long. In germline, CDR1 is MNHNY, CDR2 SVGAGI (reference sequence). The CDR3 loop is CASSYATGQVNTEAFF. The CDR3 DNA sequence: TGTGCCAGCAGTTACGCCACGGGACAAGTGAACACTGAAGCTTTCTTT.

This chain uses TRBV4-3 with TRBJ2-3, with D possibly being TRBD2 (6 bases). This CDR3 is built from 18 residues. CDR1 LGHNA and CDR2 YSLEER come from the germline V gene. V dropped 4 bases and J dropped 1 base, with 21 bases sitting between them. For the CDR3, the DNA is TGCGCCAGCAGCCTTATAGCCCCTCTTCGGGAGCGCACAGATACGCAGTATTTT. Amino acids: CASSLIAPLRERTDTQYF.

The rearrangement uses TRBV2 and TRBJ1-2, with 10 nucleotides matching TRBD1. The CDR3 contains 15 residues. J was trimmed by 1 base and V by 6 bases; bases with no gene match: 5. CDR1 is SNHLY, CDR2 FYNNEI, per germline. The DNA for the CDR3 is TGTGCCAGCAGGGTGTGGACAGGGGGTAACTATGGCTACACCTTC. Translated: CASRVWTGGNYGYTF.

This clonotype was counted a few times. The V and J genes are TRBV4-1 and TRBJ1-1, with a tentative D call TRBD1 (5 bases). Trimming took off 0 bases at V and 4 bases at J, with 9 bases between the two ends. This CDR3 is built from 14 residues. CDR1 is MGHRA and CDR2 is YSYEKL in the germline V gene. In nucleotides, the CDR3 is TGCGCCAGCAGCCAAGATGGGGGGACCACTGAAGCTTTCTTT. Translation gives CASSQDGGTTEAFF.

At least ten counts were recorded for this clonotype. The chain has TRBV12-3 or TRBV12-4 and TRBJ1-1; 10 nucleotides align to TRBD1. The CDR3 has 15 amino acids. Trimming at V came to 6 bases and at J to 0 bases, leaving 4 bases not matched to a gene. The chain's CDR3 is CASSPGQGMNTEAFF. Here the CDR3 DNA reads TGTGCCAGCAGCCCGGGACAGGGGATGAACACTGAAGCTTTCTTT.

Only a few counts were recorded for this clonotype. This chain connects TRBV6-2 or TRBV6-3 to TRBJ1-2; D is unresolved. The CDR3 totals 12 residues. The V gene lost 2 bases and the J gene lost 6 bases, with 7 bases spanning the gap. CDR1 and CDR2 (germline): MNHEY, SVGEGT. The CDR3 nucleotides are TGTGCCAGCAGTTACGGGGTTAATGGCTACACCTTC. Its translation: CASSYGVNGYTF.

Comment on this clonotype: Possible read error: a much larger clone is one base away. V usage is TRBV7-8 and J usage is TRBJ2-2, with D perhaps TRBD2 (5 bases). The CDR3 consists of 12 residues. Germline assignment: CDR1 SGHVS and CDR2 FQNEAQ. The CDR3 DNA sequence: TGTGCCAGCAGCCCGCGTTCCGGGGAGCCGTTTTTT. Its protein is CASSPRSGEPFF.

In its sample, this clonotype was seen a few times. V usage is TRBV7-6 and J usage is TRBJ2-2, with TRBD2 matching over 9 bases. The CDR3 sequence is 16 residues long. Germline V gene sequence: CDR1 SGHVS, CDR2 FNYEAQ. CDR3 in amino acids: CASGSERGATTGELFF. DNA of the CDR3: TGTGCTAGCGGGTCCGAGCGGGGGGCAACCACCGGGGAGCTGTTTTTT.

V is TRBV7-9 and J is TRBJ2-7; D possibly corresponds to TRBD1 (5 bases). The CDR3 runs to 12 residues. Germline loops: CDR1 SEHNR, CDR2 FQNEAQ (reference sequence). V was pared by 6 bases and J by 4 bases, with 10 bases between. The CDR3 loop reads CASRAGLYEQYF. The CDR3, as DNA: TGTGCCAGCAGGGCAGGGTTATACGAGCAGTACTTC.

The chain joins TRBV7-6 to TRBJ2-1; unclear D gene. The CDR3 consists of 13 residues. The ends were cut back, 4 bases at V and 8 bases at J, with 12 bases in the middle. In germline, CDR1 is SGHVS, CDR2 FNYEAQ. CDR3: CASSSPLPDEQFF. The CDR3 nucleotides read TGTGCCAGCAGCTCCCCCCTCCCGGATGAGCAGTTCTTC.

This clonotype came up many times. This chain uses TRBV5-1 with TRBJ2-1; D is unclear. Looked up from germline, CDR1 is SGHRS and CDR2 is YFSETQ. The CDR3 loop spans 12 amino acids. The V and J ends lost 5 bases and 7 bases respectively, with 10 bases between them. CDR3 in amino acids: CASSYGSNEQFF. CDR3 sequence (DNA): TGCGCCAGCAGTTACGGTTCGAATGAGCAGTTCTTC.

The V gene is TRBV6-2 or TRBV6-3, the J gene TRBJ1-2; D not resolved. Trimming removed 3 bases at V and 8 bases at J, with 10 bases between. Germline V lookup: CDR1 MNHEY, CDR2 SVGEGT. CDR3 length equals 12 residues. The CDR3 DNA follows: TGTGCCAGCAGTTATAGTCGAGCAGGCTACACCTTC. It translates to CASSYSRAGYTF.

This clonotype was seen a few times. The chain links TRBV14 to TRBJ1-2; D is unresolved. The CDR3 sequence is 13 residues long. Between the trimmed V and J ends, which lost 4 bases and 2 bases, there was a span of 8 bases. Germline V gives CDR1 SGHDN, CDR2 FVKESK. The DNA for the CDR3 is TGTGCCAGCAGCCCCCCCTCCAACTATGGCTACACCTTC. Translating it yields CASSPPSNYGYTF.

The chain carries TRBV7-9 and TRBJ2-7; tentative D call: TRBD2 (5 bases). CDR3 length: 12 residues. Germline V gene data show CDR1 as SEHNR and CDR2 as FQNEAQ (reference sequence). Trimming took off 10 bases at V and 3 bases at J, with 13 bases between the two ends. This CDR3 reads CATRDGRYEQYF. CDR3 bases: TGTGCCACCCGGGATGGGCGCTACGAGCAGTACTTC.

This clonotype was found a few times. This chain links TRBV27 with TRBJ2-5; D may be TRBD1 (6 bases). The CDR3 is 18 amino acids. The V end was cut by 6 bases, the J end by 6 bases, with 29 bases between. Germline CDR1 is MNHEY and CDR2 is SMNVEV (reference sequence). The CDR3 here is CASSLRFGGPLGEKTQYF. The CDR3 DNA is TGTGCCAGCAGCCTCCGTTTTGGGGGCCCCTTGGGGGAAAAGACCCAGTACTTC.